The clone carrying this T cell receptor beta chain came up a few times. The data were obtained in a study of T-cell memory formation after mild COVID-19. Across the whole study: The study found TCR clusters largely donor specific.

V was pared by 0 bases and J by 1 base, with 5 bases of the junction left unmatched. The germline gives CDR1 SGHVS, CDR2 FNYEAQ. The CDR3 sequence is 18 residues long. Each CDR3 protein is one row after TCRdb ran MiXCR on the 5' RACE reads. There are some 180,000 distinct CDR3 sequences in the sample; 10% to 15% occur only once, and about 3.3% lies in the top ten. The chain joins TRBV7-6 to TRBJ2-3, with TRBD2 identical over 12 bases. The source is a man younger than 30 who had mild COVID-19 (a few samples of this study predate the infection). Cell type and time point are not known. Material: PBMCs or a T cell subset sorted from them (not recorded which). Here the CDR3 reads CASSLAPTSGGRTDTQYF. The CDR3 DNA reads as TGTGCCAGCAGCTTAGCCCCAACTAGCGGGGGGCGCACAGATACGCAGTATTTT.